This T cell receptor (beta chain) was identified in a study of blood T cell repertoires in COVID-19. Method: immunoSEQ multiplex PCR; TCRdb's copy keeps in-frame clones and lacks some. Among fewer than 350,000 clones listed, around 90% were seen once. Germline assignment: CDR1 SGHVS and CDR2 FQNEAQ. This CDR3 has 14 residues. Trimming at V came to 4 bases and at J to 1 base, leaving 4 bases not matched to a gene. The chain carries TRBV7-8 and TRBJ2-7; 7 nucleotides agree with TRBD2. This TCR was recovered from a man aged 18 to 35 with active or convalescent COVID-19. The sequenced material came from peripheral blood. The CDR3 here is CASSSGGGSYEQYF. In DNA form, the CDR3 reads TGTGCCAGCAGCTCGGGGGGAGGGTCCTACGAGCAGTACTTC. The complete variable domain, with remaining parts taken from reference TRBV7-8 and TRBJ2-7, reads GAGVSQSPRYKVAKRGQDVALRCDPISGHVSLFWYQQALGQGPEFLTYFQNEAQLDKSGLPSDRFFAERPEGSVSTLKIQRTQQEDSAVYLCASSSGGGSYEQYFGPGTRLTVT.